The TCR beta chain described here comes from a study of molecular identifiers for immune sequencing clone quantification. TCRdb reprocessed the PCR reads with MiXCR, giving one entry per CDR3 protein. The data contain about half a million distinct CDR3 sequences, less than 30% of them seen just once; the ten biggest clones take up about 0.75%. Germline lookup yields CDR1 SGHNT and CDR2 YYREEE (reference sequence). The CDR3 loop spans 13 amino acids. Trimming shortened V by 3 bases and J by 0 bases, and 6 bases separated the two germline ends. In this sample, this clonotype turned up many times. Sequenced material: naive CD8+ T cells from blood, with Jurkat cell RNA spiked in. The subset is: FACS-sorted CD8+CD4-CCR7+CD45RA+ naive T cells. The origin of this receptor is a human donor in good health. Some libraries in this study had Jurkat cell RNA spiked in. The chain employs TRBV5-4 and TRBJ2-5, with D uncertain. This CDR3 reads CASSWSHQETQYF. The CDR3 nucleotides read TGTGCCAGCAGCTGGAGCCACCAAGAGACCCAGTACTTC.